These T cell receptor beta chains were read from a single sample in a study of blood T cell repertoires in COVID-19. Clones were sequenced by immunoSEQ multiplex PCR, and TCRdb holds only the in-frame ones, with some missing. The table records 200,000 to 300,000 clones, more than 85% of them present only once. The sequenced sample consisted of PBMCs or T cells enriched from blood (not recorded which). These receptors were obtained from a young woman who had recovered from COVID-19. Both conserved end residues are part of each CDR3. The order of the fields is J gene, D gene, V gene, clone size, CDR3 protein, CDR3 DNA. D genes are given only for firm matches. Not every row has a clone size; where given, it reads once, few, many or a size class.

j_gene: TRBJ1-3
d_gene: .
v_gene: TRBV5-4
abundance: .
CDR3aa: CASSFYGSGNTIYF
CDR3nt: TGTGCCAGCAGCTTCTACGGCTCTGGAAACACCATATATTTT

j_gene: TRBJ1-1
d_gene: .
v_gene: TRBV10-3
abundance: .
CDR3aa: CAISETQNTEAFF
CDR3nt: TGTGCCATCAGTGAGACACAGAACACTGAAGCTTTCTTT

j_gene: TRBJ2-7
d_gene: TRBD1
v_gene: TRBV11-2
abundance: .
CDR3aa: CASSLWQGDYEQYF
CDR3nt: TGTGCCAGCAGCTTATGGCAGGGGGACTACGAGCAGTACTTC

j_gene: TRBJ1-3
d_gene: .
v_gene: TRBV5-4
abundance: .
CDR3aa: CASSAKTGDSGNTIYF
CDR3nt: TGTGCCAGCAGCGCAAAAACAGGAGACTCTGGAAACACCATATATTTT

j_gene: TRBJ1-1
d_gene: TRBD1
v_gene: TRBV5-1
abundance: .
CDR3aa: CASSSAGQGYGEAFF
CDR3nt: TGCGCCAGCAGCTCAGCGGGACAGGGTTATGGTGAAGCTTTCTTT

j_gene: TRBJ2-2
d_gene: TRBD2
v_gene: TRBV10-2
abundance: .
CDR3aa: CASSEPAGVSTGELFF
CDR3nt: TGCGCCAGCAGTGAACCAGCGGGAGTCAGTACCGGGGAGCTGTTTTTT

j_gene: TRBJ2-3
d_gene: .
v_gene: TRBV5-4
abundance: .
CDR3aa: CASSSRVTTDTQYF
CDR3nt: TGTGCCAGCAGCTCCAGGGTCACCACAGATACGCAGTATTTT

j_gene: TRBJ2-1
d_gene: TRBD2
v_gene: TRBV27
abundance: .
CDR3aa: CASSAWTSGGSYNEQFF
CDR3nt: TGTGCCAGCAGTGCTTGGACTAGCGGGGGATCCTACAATGAGCAGTTCTTC

j_gene: TRBJ1-2
d_gene: TRBD1
v_gene: TRBV7-8
abundance: few
CDR3aa: CASSLVGTGAKFGYTF
CDR3nt: TGTGCCAGCAGCTTAGTGGGGACAGGAGCGAAATTTGGCTACACCTTC

j_gene: TRBJ2-7
d_gene: TRBD2
v_gene: TRBV15
abundance: .
CDR3aa: CATSREGTSGTYEQYF
CDR3nt: TGTGCCACCAGCAGAGAGGGGACTAGCGGAACCTACGAGCAGTACTTC

j_gene: TRBJ1-2
d_gene: TRBD1
v_gene: TRBV15
abundance: .
CDR3aa: CATSRDLAVRDRPYTF
CDR3nt: TGTGCCACCAGCAGAGATCTTGCAGTCCGGGACAGACCCTACACCTTC

j_gene: TRBJ1-5
d_gene: TRBD1
v_gene: TRBV6-1
abundance: .
CDR3aa: CASSEAYRTGGNQPQHF
CDR3nt: TGTGCCAGCAGTGAAGCGTACCGGACAGGGGGCAATCAGCCCCAGCATTTT

j_gene: TRBJ1-1
d_gene: .
v_gene: TRBV4-3
abundance: once
CDR3aa: CASSLGPQGGAFF
CDR3nt: TGCGCCAGCAGCCTGGGACCTCAAGGAGGGGCTTTCTTT

j_gene: TRBJ1-2
d_gene: TRBD1
v_gene: TRBV7-6
abundance: once
CDR3aa: CASSLGQGGATTGYGYTF
CDR3nt: TGTGCCAGCAGCTTAGGTCAGGGGGGAGCTACCACCGGCTATGGCTACACCTTC

j_gene: TRBJ1-4
d_gene: TRBD1
v_gene: TRBV6-5
abundance: .
CDR3aa: CASSYSLTGISEKLFF
CDR3nt: TGTGCCAGCAGTTACTCACTGACAGGGATAAGTGAAAAACTGTTTTTT

j_gene: TRBJ2-7
d_gene: .
v_gene: TRBV19
abundance: .
CDR3aa: CASSIRPGHVYEQYF
CDR3nt: TGTGCCAGTAGTATACGTCCCGGACACGTTTACGAGCAGTACTTC

j_gene: TRBJ2-3
d_gene: .
v_gene: TRBV5-4
abundance: .
CDR3aa: CASSPDLSTDTQYF
CDR3nt: TGTGCCAGCAGCCCTGACTTGAGCACAGATACGCAGTATTTT

j_gene: TRBJ2-2
d_gene: .
v_gene: TRBV20-1
abundance: .
CDR3aa: CSAPNTGELFF
CDR3nt: TGCAGTGCTCCTAACACCGGGGAGCTGTTTTTT

j_gene: TRBJ2-3
d_gene: .
v_gene: TRBV19
abundance: .
CDR3aa: CASRSTDTQYF
CDR3nt: TGTGCCAGCCGTAGCACAGATACGCAGTATTTT

j_gene: TRBJ1-4
d_gene: .
v_gene: TRBV19
abundance: .
CDR3aa: CATRGLDEKLFF
CDR3nt: TGTGCCACCCGGGGATTAGATGAAAAACTGTTTTTT

j_gene: TRBJ2-7
d_gene: .
v_gene: TRBV2
abundance: .
CDR3aa: CASSLILSYEQYF
CDR3nt: TGTGCCAGCAGTCTGATACTGTCCTACGAGCAGTACTTC

j_gene: TRBJ1-1
d_gene: TRBD1
v_gene: TRBV7-9
abundance: .
CDR3aa: CASSFDRGGKAFF
CDR3nt: TGTGCCAGCAGCTTTGACAGGGGGGGAAAAGCTTTCTTT

j_gene: TRBJ1-2
d_gene: TRBD1
v_gene: TRBV7-9
abundance: .
CDR3aa: CASSQAGFEGQNYGYTF
CDR3nt: TGTGCCAGCAGCCAAGCGGGCTTTGAGGGACAGAACTATGGCTACACCTTC

j_gene: TRBJ2-2
d_gene: .
v_gene: TRBV5-4
abundance: .
CDR3aa: CASSLAQQRSTGELFF
CDR3nt: TGTGCCAGCAGCTTGGCCCAGCAGAGGAGCACCGGGGAGCTGTTTTTT

j_gene: TRBJ2-5
d_gene: TRBD2
v_gene: TRBV6-5
abundance: .
CDR3aa: CASRPGTSGSHQYF
CDR3nt: TGTGCCAGCAGGCCGGGGACTAGCGGGAGTCACCAGTACTTC

j_gene: TRBJ2-5
d_gene: TRBD2
v_gene: TRBV5-8
abundance: .
CDR3aa: CASSLVLAGVETQYF
CDR3nt: TGTGCCAGCAGCTTGGTTCTAGCGGGAGTTGAGACCCAGTACTTC

j_gene: TRBJ2-3
d_gene: TRBD1
v_gene: TRBV6-5
abundance: .
CDR3aa: CASGDRRYTNTQYF
CDR3nt: TGTGCCAGCGGGGACAGGCGATACACGAATACGCAGTATTTT

j_gene: TRBJ2-7
d_gene: .
v_gene: TRBV10-3
abundance: few
CDR3aa: CAISDGRQHYEQYF
CDR3nt: TGTGCCATCAGTGATGGGCGACAGCACTACGAGCAGTACTTC

j_gene: TRBJ1-5
d_gene: .
v_gene: TRBV6-5
abundance: .
CDR3aa: CASTGQLGEPQHF
CDR3nt: TGTGCCAGCACTGGACAGCTGGGGGAGCCCCAGCATTTT

j_gene: TRBJ2-1
d_gene: .
v_gene: TRBV7-2
abundance: .
CDR3aa: CASSLGGSKWEQFF
CDR3nt: TGTGCCAGCAGCTTAGGAGGAAGTAAGTGGGAGCAGTTCTTC

j_gene: TRBJ1-1
d_gene: .
v_gene: TRBV18
abundance: .
CDR3aa: CASSPQIQGPNTEAFF
CDR3nt: TGTGCCAGCTCACCACAAATACAGGGACCGAACACTGAAGCTTTCTTT

j_gene: TRBJ2-1
d_gene: TRBD2
v_gene: TRBV5-1
abundance: .
CDR3aa: CASSEGPGLAGELGEQFF
CDR3nt: TGCGCCAGCAGCGAGGGGCCGGGACTAGCGGGAGAGTTGGGTGAGCAGTTCTTC

j_gene: TRBJ1-2
d_gene: TRBD1
v_gene: TRBV18
abundance: .
CDR3aa: CASSPGTANYGYTF
CDR3nt: TGTGCCAGCTCACCTGGGACAGCTAACTATGGCTACACCTTC

j_gene: TRBJ1-2
d_gene: TRBD1
v_gene: TRBV28
abundance: .
CDR3aa: CASSQTGGGYGYTF
CDR3nt: TGTGCCAGCAGCCAAACAGGGGGCGGCTATGGCTACACCTTC

j_gene: TRBJ1-2
d_gene: .
v_gene: TRBV28
abundance: .
CDR3aa: CASIPPRGTPRNYGYTF
CDR3nt: TGTGCCAGCATTCCCCCCCGTGGGACACCTCGGAACTATGGCTACACCTTC

j_gene: TRBJ1-2
d_gene: .
v_gene: TRBV5-6
abundance: .
CDR3aa: CASSLINGYYGYTF
CDR3nt: TGTGCCAGCAGCTTGATAAACGGTTACTATGGCTACACCTTC

j_gene: TRBJ2-3
d_gene: TRBD1
v_gene: TRBV19
abundance: .
CDR3aa: CASSISGTGAPDTQYF
CDR3nt: TGTGCCAGTAGTATCTCCGGGACAGGGGCCCCAGATACGCAGTATTTT

j_gene: TRBJ1-5
d_gene: .
v_gene: TRBV30
abundance: .
CDR3aa: CAWSGQLNQPQHF
CDR3nt: TGTGCCTGGAGCGGACAGTTGAATCAGCCCCAGCATTTT

j_gene: TRBJ2-1
d_gene: .
v_gene: TRBV6-2/TRBV6-3
abundance: once
CDR3aa: CASSYYGNEQFF
CDR3nt: TGTGCCAGCAGTTACTACGGGAATGAGCAGTTCTTC

j_gene: TRBJ1-3
d_gene: TRBD1
v_gene: TRBV5-1
abundance: .
CDR3aa: CASSLDRGLNTIYF
CDR3nt: TGCGCCAGCAGCTTGGACAGGGGCTTAAACACCATATATTTT

j_gene: TRBJ1-3
d_gene: .
v_gene: TRBV7-8
abundance: .
CDR3aa: CASSFGGPYSGNTIYF
CDR3nt: TGTGCCAGCAGCTTCGGAGGGCCTTACTCTGGAAACACCATATATTTT

j_gene: TRBJ2-2
d_gene: .
v_gene: TRBV3-1/TRBV3-2
abundance: few
CDR3aa: CASSDRTGELFF
CDR3nt: TGTGCCAGCAGCGATCGGACCGGGGAGCTGTTTTTT